Here is one TCR beta chain with its context. These data belong to a study of blood T cell repertoires in COVID-19. Study summary: T cells, B-cell-depleted T cells, or PBMCs provided the cDNA or gDNA that served as material.

Trimming took 5 bases from V and 3 from J, leaving 13 bases between them. The CDR3 has 14 residues. Germline V gene lookup returns CDR1 MNHEY and CDR2 SMNVEV (reference sequence). Profiled with immunoSEQ multiplex PCR; TCRdb holds only in-frame clones, not every one. Altogether 150,000 to 200,000 clones are present, under 85% being singletons, with the ten largest covering under 10%. V gene TRBV27 combines with J gene TRBJ1-1; possibly TRBD1 for D (5 bases). The sample taken for sequencing was peripheral blood. This clonotype was sampled from a woman aged 70-85 years with COVID-19, enrolled during active disease. The CDR3 region is CASSKGFGDTEAFF. The CDR3 DNA reads as TGTGCCAGCAGTAAGGGGTTTGGGGACACTGAAGCTTTCTTT.